Detailed here is one T cell receptor (beta chain). The antigen is undetermined. At the survey level, the v3.0 immunoSEQ assay was run. The method was immunoSEQ multiplex PCR; TCRdb's version includes in-frame clones alone and lacks a portion of them. The data show about 50,000 clones, with about 81% seen just once and around 3.1% held by the top ten. The data are from a study of long-term antiretroviral therapy in people with HIV. Every donor contributed at least one pre-ART and at least two post-ART PBMC samples. Among participants with HIV, every one received treatment in the United States. Study-wide results and limits: Increased diversity was seen after ART, yet it remained lower than in transplant donor controls. Every time point showed a repertoire led by clones expanded before ART.

Deletions cut 2 bases from V and 0 bases from J, with 14 bases between. Germline loops: CDR1 MNHEY, CDR2 SMNVEV (reference sequence). The CDR3 has 18 amino acids. Material: unsorted PBMCs, obtained 0.8 years after starting antiretroviral therapy. This TCR derives from a woman between 18 and 29 years old with HIV. V is TRBV27 and J is TRBJ2-6; D is perhaps TRBD1 (5 bases). CDR3 in DNA: TGTGCCAGCAGTTTAGCCCAGGGCATTATCTCTGGGGCCAACGTCCTGACTTTC. Translating it yields CASSLAQGIISGANVLTF.